Following are 27 T cell receptor beta chains from one sample sequenced in a study of regulatory T cells in long-lasting Graves disease. For TCR beta, libraries came from iRepertoire HTBI primers and Arm-PCR of CDR3 regions. Using its own MiXCR run on the multiplex PCR reads, TCRdb lists one record per CDR3 protein. The sample lists some 320,000 distinct CDR3 sequences, 15% to 20% occurring once. The time point: newly diagnosed GD, antithyroid drugs for less than 3 months. RNA isolated from PBMCs was used to make the TCR library. Sequenced material: peripheral blood mononuclear cells (PBMCs), taken at new diagnosis, from a patient treated with antithyroid drugs. These receptors all stem from a female donor with Graves disease.

The gene calls are TRBV7-2 and TRBJ2-1; 15 nucleotides line up with TRBD2. Germline loops: CDR1 SGHTA, CDR2 FQGNSA. V shed 3 bases, J shed 8 bases, and the junction held 2 bases outside the gene matches. This CDR3 is built from 15 residues. The CDR3 protein is CASSLGTSGRYEQFF. DNA of the CDR3: TGTGCCAGCAGCTTGGGGACTAGCGGGAGGTATGAGCAGTTCTTC.

On this clonotype: Only one base separates this from a far larger clonotype, so it likely reflects a read error. V and J are TRBV2 and TRBJ2-1; a weak D match, TRBD2 (6 bases). CDR3 length: 15 amino acids. V lost 2 bases, J lost 10 bases, and 18 bases lay in between. Germline CDR1 is SNHLY and CDR2 is FYNNEI. The CDR3 DNA is TGTGCCAGCAGTGAAAGGAGGCGGGACTCCTACGAGCAGTTCTTC. It is translated as CASSERRRDSYEQFF. The full variable domain, completed using reference TRBV2 and TRBJ2-1, is EPEVTQTPSHQVTQMGQEVILRCVPISNHLYFYWYRQILGQKVEFLVSFYNNEISEKSEIFDDQFSVERPDGSNFTLKIRSTKLEDSAMYFCASSERRRDSYEQFFGPGTRLTVL.

This chain links TRBV3-1 with TRBJ2-2, with TRBD1 matching 12 bases. With V trimmed by 4 bases and J by 3 bases, 3 bases remained unmatched. The CDR3 is 16 residues long. Germline values: CDR1 LGHDT, CDR2 YNNKEL (reference sequence). CDR3 coding DNA: TGTGCCAGCAGCCTGGGACAGGGGGCGGACACCGGGGAGCTGTTTTTT. Translating it yields CASSLGQGADTGELFF.

The CDR3 nucleotides are TGTGCCAGCAGTGAACTAGCGGGGACCAATGAGCAGTTCTTC. Its protein is CASSELAGTNEQFF. The chain joins TRBV11-2 to TRBJ2-1, with 10 bases that match TRBD2. This CDR3 has 14 amino acids. After removal of 6 bases from V and 6 bases from J, the junction contained 5 bases not matched to a gene. The germline CDR1 and CDR2 sequences are SGHAT and FQNNGV.

This clonotype was picked up many times. This chain connects TRBV6-5 to TRBJ1-1; D not resolved. V was pared by 3 bases and J by 7 bases, with 15 bases between. The CDR3 spans 14 residues. Germline V gives CDR1 MNHEY, CDR2 SVGAGI. The CDR3 DNA sequence: TGTGCCAGCAGTTATCATTCCCAGGACGGTGAAGCTTTCTTT. This codes for CASSYHSQDGEAFF.

This sequence joins TRBV3-1 and TRBJ2-7; D unclear. Trimming shortened V by 1 base and J by 7 bases, and 14 bases separated the two germline ends. Germline values: CDR1 LGHDT, CDR2 YNNKEL (reference sequence). This CDR3 has 14 residues. The CDR3 DNA follows: TGTGCCAGCAGCCAAGGTTCATTGCGAACGGAGCAGTACTTC. Protein sequence: CASSQGSLRTEQYF.

This sequence joins TRBV2 and TRBJ1-1; TRBD1 agrees at 10 bases. CDR3 length: 20 amino acids. V lost 10 bases and J lost 1; bases outside the gene matches: 24. Germline lookup yields CDR1 SNHLY and CDR2 FYNNEI. The CDR3: CAIVGAGQGPPVSGNTEAFF. In nucleotides, the CDR3 is TGTGCCATCGTCGGTGCGGGACAGGGGCCGCCGGTGAGTGGGAACACTGAAGCTTTCTTT.

With regard to this clonotype: This may be a read error: a much more frequent sequence differs by one nucleotide. This chain links TRBV28 with TRBJ2-1; 14 bases line up with TRBD2. Trimming removed 6 bases from V and 9 bases from J; junction bases left unmatched: 10. The CDR3 sequence is 16 residues long. The germline V gene encodes CDR1 MDHEN and CDR2 SYDVKM. The CDR3 loop reads CASSLPGLAGEREQFF. In DNA form, the CDR3 reads TGTGCCAGCAGCCTACCGGGACTAGCGGGAGAGCGTGAGCAGTTCTTC.

The chain employs TRBV12-5 and TRBJ1-2; D is unresolved. CDR3 length equals 20 residues. The V end was cut by 1 base, the J end by 2 bases, with 26 bases between. Germline assignment: CDR1 LGHNT and CDR2 FRNRAP. The CDR3 nucleotides read TGTGCTAGTGGTTTGGGGCCCATCGGGTCTAGCGGGAGGGCCAACTATGGCTACACCTTC. It is translated as CASGLGPIGSSGRANYGYTF.

The rearrangement uses TRBV2 and TRBJ2-7; 7 nucleotides match TRBD2. After removal of 2 bases from V and 5 bases from J, the junction contained 6 bases not matched to a gene. The CDR3 length is 14 residues. Germline values: CDR1 SNHLY, CDR2 FYNNEI. The CDR3 sequence: CASSERTRRNEQYF. The CDR3 nucleotides are TGTGCCAGCAGTGAACGGACTAGGAGGAACGAGCAGTACTTC.

This clonotype was detected many times. The chain links TRBV12-3 or TRBV12-4 to TRBJ2-1, with unresolved D. The CDR3 runs to 12 residues. The V end was cut by 1 base, the J end by 9 bases, with 7 bases between. CDR3 region: CASSLGGVEQFF. DNA of the CDR3: TGTGCCAGCAGTTTAGGTGGGGTTGAGCAGTTCTTC.

The gene calls are TRBV28 and TRBJ2-1; 8 bases agree with TRBD1. Germline V gene sequence: CDR1 MDHEN, CDR2 SYDVKM. V trimming: 5 bases; J trimming: 4 bases; junction bases outside the gene matches: 7. This CDR3 has 15 residues. CDR3 nucleotides: TGTGCCAGCAGTGACTCGGGACAGGTGTACAATGAGCAGTTCTTC. It is translated as CASSDSGQVYNEQFF.

The sample holds many counts of this clonotype. The CDR3 DNA reads TGTGCCAGCAGCTTAGTCGCAGGGGTTTTATACAATGAGCAGTTCTTC. Translated: CASSLVAGVLYNEQFF. This chain connects TRBV7-9 to TRBJ2-1; weak D call: TRBD1 (6 bases). CDR3 length: 16 residues. Trimming took 1 base from V and 4 from J, leaving 14 bases between them. The germline V gene encodes CDR1 SEHNR and CDR2 FQNEAQ (reference sequence). Full variable domain (rest looked up from reference TRBV7-9 and TRBJ2-1): DTGVSQNPRHKITKRGQNVTFRCDPISEHNRLYWYRQTLGQGPEFLTYFQNEAQLEKSRLLSDRFSAERPKGSFSTLEIQRTEQGDSAMYLCASSLVAGVLYNEQFFGPGTRLTVL.

Of note for this clonotype: The junction departs from germline at one end; a sequencing error may be responsible. The rearrangement links TRBV5-1 to TRBJ2-7, with D perhaps assigned TRBD1 or TRBD2 (5 bases each). The CDR3 sequence is 15 residues long. The germline CDR1 and CDR2 sequences are SGHRS and YFSETQ. CDR3 DNA sequence: TGCGCCAGCAGCTCCTGGGGGACGGGAACCTACAAGCAGTACTTC. It yields the protein CASSSWGTGTYKQYF.

This clonotype was counted many times. The V and J genes are TRBV2 and TRBJ2-3; 10 nucleotides match TRBD1. The length of the CDR3 is 19 residues. V lost 8 bases, J lost 0 bases, and 17 bases stayed unmatched. CDR1 SNHLY and CDR2 FYNNEI come from the germline V gene. The chain's CDR3 is CASQMRDRGVWSSTDTQYF. The CDR3 DNA reads TGTGCCAGCCAAATGCGGGACAGGGGCGTTTGGTCTAGCACAGATACGCAGTATTTT.

V gene TRBV15 combines with J gene TRBJ2-5; 10 nucleotides match TRBD2. Unmatched junction bases numbered 6, after V lost 1 base and J lost 7 bases. Germline CDR1 and CDR2: LNHNV and YYDKDF (reference sequence). CDR3 length: 15 amino acids. CDR3 in amino acids: CATSRVGLAGVTQYF. In DNA, the CDR3 is TGTGCCACCAGCAGAGTTGGGCTAGCGGGAGTGACCCAGTACTTC.

A remark on this clonotype: The likely explanation is a read error, given a far larger clone one base away. The rearrangement joins TRBV2 to TRBJ2-1; 10 bases agree with TRBD2. The J call is in doubt because the DNA end fits TRBJ2-5 better. The CDR3 runs to 17 residues. Per germline, CDR1 SNHLY and CDR2 FYNNEI. The CDR3 DNA is TGTGCCAGCGGTGACCAAGCTAGCGGGAGATTCGAAGAGACCCAGTACTTC. Protein product: CASGDQASGRFEETQYF.

The rearrangement joins TRBV5-1 to TRBJ2-1, with 8 bases aligning to TRBD1. This CDR3 contains 15 residues. Germline V gene data show CDR1 as SGHRS and CDR2 as YFSETQ. The J segment lost 0 bases and the V segment lost 6 bases, leaving 5 bases of the junction unmatched. The CDR3 DNA reads as TGCGCCAGCACCCCAACAGGGGGCTCCTACAATGAGCAGTTCTTC. It specifies CASTPTGGSYNEQFF.

This clonotype was counted at least ten times. The chain links TRBV25-1 to TRBJ2-7; 12 nucleotides match TRBD2. The V gene end was trimmed by 4 bases and the J gene end by 2 bases; junction bases not matched to a gene: 3. This CDR3 contains 15 residues. Germline CDR1 reads MGHDK; CDR2 reads SYGVNS. In nucleotides, the CDR3 is TGTGCCAGCAGTGGGCTAGCGGGAGGGCCCTACGAGCAGTACTTC. Translated, it gives CASSGLAGGPYEQYF.

This clonotype has ten or more counts. The chain employs TRBV7-8 and TRBJ2-1, with 11 bases identical to TRBD1. This CDR3 contains 18 residues. Germline V gives CDR1 SGHVS, CDR2 FQNEAQ. The trim removed 0 bases at V and 4 bases at J, leaving 8 bases unmatched. DNA of the CDR3: TGTGCCAGCAGCTTAGCTGAGGACAGGGGGCTACCGTACAATGAGCAGTTCTTC. It yields the protein CASSLAEDRGLPYNEQFF.

The gene calls are TRBV24-1 and TRBJ2-3; weak D call: TRBD1 (6 bases). The germline V and J ends were trimmed by 4 bases and 2 bases, with 15 bases remaining between them. This CDR3 is 16 amino acids long. Germline V CDR1 and CDR2: KGHDR, SFDVKD. CDR3 sequence (DNA): TGTGCCACCAGTGACAGACAGGTCGGGATCACAGATACGCAGTATTTT. Encoded protein: CATSDRQVGITDTQYF.

This clonotype was picked up many times. CDR3 DNA sequence: TGCGCCAGCAGCTTGACAGGGGGCGCAAACTATGGCTACACCTTC. It encodes CASSLTGGANYGYTF. V is TRBV10-2 and J is TRBJ1-2, with 10 positions matching TRBD1. V was clipped by 6 bases and J by 2 bases; unmatched bases: 6. Germline loops: CDR1 WSHSY, CDR2 SAAADI. This CDR3 has 15 residues.

The rearrangement joins TRBV5-1 to TRBJ2-1; 11 nucleotides align to TRBD1. The J call may be incorrect, as the DNA end agrees better with TRBJ2-5. The V gene's germline CDR1 is SGHRS and CDR2 YFSETQ. The CDR3 is made up of 16 amino acids. The CDR3 DNA sequence: TGCGCCAGCAGCCTCCGGGACAGGGGGGCCCAAGAGACCCAGTACTTC. Its translation: CASSLRDRGAQETQYF.

Many counts were recorded for this clonotype. The chain couples TRBV12-3 or TRBV12-4 to TRBJ2-3; D is possibly TRBD1 or TRBD2 (5 bases each). This CDR3 is built from 13 residues. Trimming took 10 bases from V and 1 from J, leaving 12 bases between them. In nucleotides, the CDR3 is TGTGCCACCCTATTGGGGGGCACAGATACGCAGTATTTT. This gives the protein CATLLGGTDTQYF.

This clonotype was seen ten or more times. This chain joins TRBV13 and TRBJ2-7; D remains unclear. This CDR3 has 14 amino acids. Per germline, CDR1 PRHDT and CDR2 FYEKMQ (reference sequence). The V end was cut by 3 bases, the J end by 6 bases, with 15 bases between. The CDR3 DNA reads as TGTGCCAGCAGCTTCGATAGGGATTTTGGCGAGCAGTACTTC. It translates to CASSFDRDFGEQYF. Full variable domain (remainder filled in from reference TRBV13 and TRBJ2-7): AAGVIQSPRHLIKEKRETATLKCYPIPRHDTVYWYQQGPGQDPQFLISFYEKMQSDKGSIPDRFSAQQFSDYHSELNMSSLELGDSALYFCASSFDRDFGEQYFGPGTRLTVT.

This clonotype was detected ten times or more. V is TRBV6-1 and J is TRBJ2-5, with D tentatively TRBD1 (6 bases). The CDR3 runs to 13 residues. Per the germline V gene, CDR1 is MNHNS and CDR2 is SASEGT. The V gene lost 6 bases and the J gene lost 4 bases, with 12 bases spanning the gap. For the CDR3, the DNA is TGTGCCAGCAGGACCCCGGACAGAGAGACCCAGTACTTC. Protein: CASRTPDRETQYF.

The chain carries TRBV4-1 and TRBJ2-7, with TRBD2 matching 7 bases. Germline V gives CDR1 MGHRA, CDR2 YSYEKL. After removal of 2 bases from V and 2 bases from J, the junction contained 9 bases not matched to a gene. The CDR3 is made up of 16 amino acids. The CDR3, as DNA: TGCGCCAGCAGCCAAAGCGCGGCTAGCGGCGCCTACGAGCAGTACTTC. Residues: CASSQSAASGAYEQYF.